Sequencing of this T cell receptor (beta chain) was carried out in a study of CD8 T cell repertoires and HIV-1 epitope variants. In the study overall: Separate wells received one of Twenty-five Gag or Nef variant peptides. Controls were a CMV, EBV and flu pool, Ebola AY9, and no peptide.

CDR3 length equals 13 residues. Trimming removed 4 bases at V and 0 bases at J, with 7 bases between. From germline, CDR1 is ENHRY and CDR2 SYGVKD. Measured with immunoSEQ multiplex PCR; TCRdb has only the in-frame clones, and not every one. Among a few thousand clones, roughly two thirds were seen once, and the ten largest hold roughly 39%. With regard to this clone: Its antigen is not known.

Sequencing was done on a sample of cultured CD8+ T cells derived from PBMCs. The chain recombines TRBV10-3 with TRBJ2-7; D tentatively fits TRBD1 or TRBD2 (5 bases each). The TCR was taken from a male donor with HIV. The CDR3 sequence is CAISGDDSYEQYF. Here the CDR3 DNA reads TGTGCCATCAGTGGGGACGACTCCTACGAGCAGTACTTC.